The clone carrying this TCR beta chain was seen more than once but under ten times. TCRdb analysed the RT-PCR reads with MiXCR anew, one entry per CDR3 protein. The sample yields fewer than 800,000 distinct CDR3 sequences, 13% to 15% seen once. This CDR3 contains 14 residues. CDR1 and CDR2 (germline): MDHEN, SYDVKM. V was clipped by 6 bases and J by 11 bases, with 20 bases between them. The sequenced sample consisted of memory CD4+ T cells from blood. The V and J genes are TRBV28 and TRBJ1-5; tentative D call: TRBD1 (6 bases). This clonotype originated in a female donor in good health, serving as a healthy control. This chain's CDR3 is CASRTTGPRGAQHF. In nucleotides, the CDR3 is TGTGCCAGCAGGACTACAGGGCCGCGGGGAGCCCAGCATTTT.